The text below deals with one T cell receptor (beta chain). Its antigen is currently unknown. As handled by the study authors: Productive clonotypes were detectable down to 2.59 x 10-5 frequency. Assay used: immunoSEQ multiplex PCR; TCRdb lists only in-frame clones, some missing. V and J calls and clone size are given by that table; D and trimming were obtained from the DNA. The table has tens of thousands of clones, roughly two thirds seen once. The sample is drawn from a study of STAT5B mutations in CD4+ large granular lymphocyte leukemia. The germline CDR1 and CDR2 sequences are MNHNS and SASEGT. V was cut by 2 bases and J by 2 bases, with 10 bases left in between. This CDR3 is 15 amino acids long. Whole-study findings and limits: Patient CD4-sorted repertoires stayed more clonal than healthy ones after leukemic-clone removal. Compared with healthy controls (2/35), patient top clones favored TRBV06 (8/27).

The TCR originated in a human donor in good health. The sequenced sample was CD4+ T cells from blood buffy coats. The chain is built from TRBV6-1 and TRBJ1-5; D unresolved. CDR3 sequence (DNA): TGTGCCAGCAGTGAACGATGGTTGGGCAATCAGCCCCAGCATTTT. It codes for CASSERWLGNQPQHF.